This T cell receptor (beta chain) was found in a study of blood T cell repertoires in COVID-19. Study details: COVID-19 samples from acute and convalescent phases originated in the United States, Italy and Spain. Sources were T cells, B-cell-depleted T cells, or PBMCs; the material itself was cDNA or gDNA.

V lost 0 bases and J lost 7, with 19 bases in between. Germline V gene data show CDR1 as SGHDT and CDR2 as YYEEEE. CDR3 length equals 17 residues. In the original workflow: For nucleated cells, counts were estimated from reference gene primer amplification. Generated by immunoSEQ multiplex PCR, the TCRdb table keeps only in-frame clones and is missing some. The DNA was the basis for D and trimming; V, J and clone size are from that table. Of a few hundred thousand clones in the sample, over 80% were seen once. The clonotype was recovered from a woman in her forties who had recovered from COVID-19. The sequencing sample was made of peripheral blood. This sequence joins TRBV5-6 and TRBJ1-4; D possibly corresponds to TRBD1 (6 bases). In DNA form, the CDR3 reads TGTGCCAGCAGCTTGGCCTTAGAGGGGCAGGGGCGTGAAAAACTGTTTTTT. This encodes CASSLALEGQGREKLFF.